One sample yielded the 5 T cell receptor beta chains listed below, sequenced in a study of CD8 T cells in ankylosing spondylitis. TCRdb independently ran MiXCR on the 5' RACE reads; one entry per CDR3 protein. The sample has 30,000 to 40,000 distinct CDR3 sequences, 10% seen once. The source material was blood, either unsorted or a sorted T cell fraction (not recorded which). These receptors were taken from a male donor with ankylosing spondylitis or in good health (not recorded which).

This clonotype came up many times. The rearrangement joins TRBV11-2 to TRBJ2-2, with D tentatively TRBD1 (5 bases). This CDR3 has 15 residues. V was clipped by 4 bases and J by 1 base, with 10 bases between them. The V gene's germline CDR1 is SGHAT and CDR2 FQNNGV. Written as DNA, the CDR3 is TGTGCCAGCAGCTACTTCAGGGAGAACACCGGGGAGCTGTTTTTT. This encodes CASSYFRENTGELFF.

This clonotype was seen ten or more times. The chain links TRBV9 to TRBJ2-3, with TRBD2 matching over 10 bases. The V segment lost 4 bases and the J segment 8 bases; nucleotides outside the gene matches: 13. Germline loops: CDR1 SGDLS, CDR2 YYNGEE. The CDR3 has 16 residues. CDR3 in amino acids: CASSTTSAGGPGTQYF. The CDR3 region has the DNA TGTGCCAGCAGCACGACCTCAGCGGGAGGGCCCGGTACGCAGTATTTT.

This clonotype was counted at least ten times. V is TRBV5-1 and J is TRBJ2-5; TRBD1 matches at 7 bases. The CDR3 sequence is 14 residues long. Losses at the gene ends were 4 bases for V and 4 bases for J; bases not matched to a gene: 7. Germline V gene data show CDR1 as SGHRS and CDR2 as YFSETQ. The CDR3, as DNA: TGCGCCAGCAGCGGCGACAGGGCAGCAGAGACCCAGTACTTC. It encodes CASSGDRAAETQYF.

This clonotype was detected ten times or more. The chain has TRBV7-3 and TRBJ2-7; the match to TRBD2 covers 10 bases. The CDR3 has 13 amino acids. Germline CDR1 reads SGHTA; CDR2 reads FQGTGA. V lost 5 bases, J lost 6 bases, and 4 bases stayed unmatched. The CDR3 region is CASSPGTSAEQYF. The CDR3, as DNA: TGTGCCAGCAGCCCCGGGACTAGCGCCGAGCAGTACTTC.

Ten or more counts support this clonotype. This chain uses TRBV9 with TRBJ1-5; TRBD1 aligns across 7 bases. Germline trimming cut 0 bases from V and 7 bases from J; bases unmatched to any gene: 4. The CDR3 spans 14 residues. Germline V gene sequence: CDR1 SGDLS, CDR2 YYNGEE. The CDR3, as DNA: TGTGCCAGCAGCGTAGGGCAGGGGGGCCAGCCCCAGCATTTT. Amino acids: CASSVGQGGQPQHF.